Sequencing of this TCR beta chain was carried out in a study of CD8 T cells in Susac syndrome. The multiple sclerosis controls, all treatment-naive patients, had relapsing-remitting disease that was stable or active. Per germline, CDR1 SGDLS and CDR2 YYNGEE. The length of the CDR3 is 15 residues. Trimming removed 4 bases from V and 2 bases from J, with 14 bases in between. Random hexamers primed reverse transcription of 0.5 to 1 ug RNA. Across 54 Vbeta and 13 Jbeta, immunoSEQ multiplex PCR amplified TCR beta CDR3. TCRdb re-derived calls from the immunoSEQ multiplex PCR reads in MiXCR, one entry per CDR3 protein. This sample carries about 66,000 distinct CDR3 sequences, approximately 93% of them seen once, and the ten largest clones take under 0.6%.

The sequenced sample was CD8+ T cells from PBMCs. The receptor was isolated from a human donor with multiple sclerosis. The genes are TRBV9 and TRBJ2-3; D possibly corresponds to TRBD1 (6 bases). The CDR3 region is CASSPRTVYTDTQYF. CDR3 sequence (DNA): TGTGCCAGCAGCCCCCGGACAGTATACACAGATACGCAGTATTTT.